The clone carrying this TCR beta chain was found once. The data were obtained in a study of PD-1 blockade in classical Hodgkin lymphoma. The time point denotes: cycle 4 day 1 (C4D1), after less than seven weeks of nivolumab. All patients experienced relapse after autologous stem cell transplantation, and brentuximab vedotin exposure was variable. Germline lookup yields CDR1 SGHTA and CDR2 FQGNSA. The length of the CDR3 is 14 residues. V was shortened by 5 bases and J by 1 base, with 12 bases between the two germline ends. The table came from immunoSEQ multiplex PCR; TCRdb's copy has only in-frame clones and leaves some out. The sample comprises around 46,000 clones, around 90% of which are singletons, and approximately 15% rests with the top ten.

The clonotype originates from a human donor with classical Hodgkin lymphoma. The chain employs TRBV7-2 and TRBJ2-7, with D perhaps given as TRBD1 or TRBD2 (5 bases each). The input for sequencing was peripheral blood mononuclear cells (PBMCs), taken before the fourth cycle of nivolumab. The CDR3 region has the DNA TGTGCCAGCAGCCCGGGGCGGGTATCCTACGAGCAGTACTTC. It yields the protein CASSPGRVSYEQYF.